Shown below are 22 T cell receptor beta chains from a single sample sequenced in a study of shared clonotypes between healthy human individuals. The assay was immunoSEQ multiplex PCR, and TCRdb's table has in-frame clones only and misses some. The data show hundreds of thousands of clones, with about 78% seen just once and approximately 2% held by the top ten. Input material: memory CD4+ T cells sorted from blood. Regarding subset: CD45RA-negative fraction. These receptors all come from a woman aged 25-40 years in good health.

Only one count was recorded for this clone. The chain carries TRBV10-3 and TRBJ1-4; D gene unclear. The germline gives CDR1 ENHRY, CDR2 SYGVKD. The CDR3 is made up of 12 amino acids. The V end was cut by 4 bases, the J end by 14 bases, with 14 bases between. This chain's CDR3 is CAISASDGILFF. In nucleotides, the CDR3 is TGTGCCATCAGTGCCTCGGACGGGATTCTGTTTTTT.

V usage is TRBV18 and J usage is TRBJ2-7, with 7 bases identical to TRBD2. Trimming removed 5 bases from V and 0 bases from J; junction bases left unmatched: 10. Germline lookup yields CDR1 KGHSH and CDR2 LQKENI. The CDR3 covers 16 residues. CDR3 in DNA: TGTGCCAGCTCAAAATCGGGGGGAACTGGCTCCTACGAGCAGTACTTC. This encodes CASSKSGGTGSYEQYF.

V gene TRBV6-1 combines with J gene TRBJ1-2; maybe TRBD1 (6 bases). Between the trimmed V and J ends, which lost 5 bases and 6 bases, there was a span of 16 bases. This CDR3 has 14 amino acids. Germline-derived CDR1 and CDR2 are MNHNS and SASEGT. Here the CDR3 DNA reads TGTGCCAGCAGTCTTCAGGGGCAGAAAAATGGCTACACCTTC. It is translated as CASSLQGQKNGYTF.

The table lists this clone with a few counts. This sequence joins TRBV7-2 and TRBJ2-2, with 8 positions matching TRBD1. Trimming removed 3 bases from V and 5 bases from J; junction bases left unmatched: 5. Germline-derived CDR1 and CDR2 are SGHTA and FQGNSA. This CDR3 contains 15 residues. In DNA form, the CDR3 reads TGTGCCAGCAGCTTCAGGACAGGGTGGACCGGGGAGCTGTTTTTT. It is translated as CASSFRTGWTGELFF. Filled out from reference TRBV7-2 and TRBJ2-2, the complete variable domain reads GAGVSQSPSNKVTEKGKDVELRCDPISGHTALYWYRQSLGQGLEFLIYFQGNSAPDKSGLPSDRFSAERTGGSVSTLTIQRTQQEDSAVYLCASSFRTGWTGELFFGEGSRLTVL.

The rearrangement links TRBV18 to TRBJ2-2; TRBD1 might be the D (6 bases). The CDR3 is made up of 16 amino acids. Trimming cost V 2 bases and J 6 bases, with 16 bases left between them. Germline V lookup: CDR1 KGHSH, CDR2 LQKENI. In nucleotides, the CDR3 is TGTGCCAGCTCACCAAAGGAGAACAGGGCCGCCGGGGAGCTGTTTTTT. Its translation is CASSPKENRAAGELFF. Combining the CDR3 with reference TRBV18 and TRBJ2-2 gives the whole variable domain NAGVMQNPRHLVRRRGQEARLRCSPMKGHSHVYWYRQLPEEGLKFMVYLQKENIIDESGMPKERFSAEFPKEGPSILRIQQVVRGDSAAYFCASSPKENRAAGELFFGEGSRLTVL.

The rearrangement links TRBV4-2 to TRBJ2-6; D is possibly TRBD1 (6 bases). The germline CDR1 and CDR2 sequences are LGHNA and YNFKEQ. The CDR3 consists of 17 residues. The V end was cut by 4 bases, the J end by 0 bases, with 13 bases between. CDR3 coding DNA: TGTGCCAGCAGCCCCCTAGGACAGCACTCTGGGGCCAACGTCCTGACTTTC. Its translation is CASSPLGQHSGANVLTF.

This clone was detected only a few times. The gene calls are TRBV6-6 and TRBJ2-7, with 7 bases matching TRBD2. The CDR3 has 15 residues. Germline V gene data show CDR1 as MNHNY and CDR2 as SVGAGI (reference sequence). V shed 4 bases and J 0 bases; nucleotides not matched to a gene: 6. CDR3 amino acids: CASSLRGSSSYEQYF. CDR3 DNA: TGTGCCAGCAGTTTACGCGGGAGCTCCTCCTACGAGCAGTACTTC.

This chain links TRBV2 with TRBJ1-3, with a weak D call TRBD1 (5 bases). Trimming left V 5 bases short and J 0 bases short, with 11 bases between. Germline CDR1 and CDR2: SNHLY and FYNNEI. The CDR3 sequence is 15 residues long. The CDR3 loop reads CASSPDDSSGNTIYF. CDR3 nucleotides: TGTGCCAGCAGTCCCGACGACAGCTCTGGAAACACCATATATTTT.

The chain uses TRBV19 and TRBJ1-5, with D maybe TRBD1 (5 bases). Trimming left V 3 bases short and J 6 bases short, with 9 bases between. The CDR3 is 13 residues long. The germline V gene has CDR1 LNHDA and CDR2 SQIVND (reference sequence). As DNA, the CDR3 is TGTGCCAGTAGTATTCAGGGAACTCAGCCCCAGCATTTT. Protein sequence: CASSIQGTQPQHF.

The chain uses TRBV29-1 and TRBJ2-6, with D possibly TRBD1 on 5 matching bases. Trimming removed 7 bases at V and 2 bases at J, with 12 bases between. The germline V gene encodes CDR1 SQVTM and CDR2 ANQGSEA. The CDR3 totals 14 residues. CDR3 loop: CSAGQGTGANVLTF. In DNA form, the CDR3 reads TGCAGCGCCGGGCAGGGTACTGGGGCCAACGTCCTGACTTTC.

The chain joins TRBV19 to TRBJ1-5; the D gene is possibly TRBD1 (5 bases). V gave up 6 bases and J gave up 6 bases, with 9 bases separating them. There are 12 residues in the CDR3. The germline gives CDR1 LNHDA, CDR2 SQIVND (reference sequence). For the CDR3, the DNA is TGTGCCAGTAGAACGGACATTCAGCCCCAGCATTTT. Its protein is CASRTDIQPQHF.

The rearrangement links TRBV5-6 to TRBJ2-3; TRBD2 aligns across 11 bases. The CDR3 is 17 amino acids. The junction had 6 bases not matched to a gene; V was cut back by 2 bases and J by 1 base. The germline V gene has CDR1 SGHDT and CDR2 YYEEEE. The CDR3 region is CASSLASGRLGTDTQYF. The DNA for the CDR3 is TGTGCCAGCAGCTTAGCTAGCGGGAGGTTGGGCACAGATACGCAGTATTTT.

This chain joins TRBV5-4 and TRBJ2-1, with TRBD2 matching over 8 bases. The CDR3 runs to 15 residues. The ends lost 0 bases at V and 3 bases at J; junction bases unmatched: 2. Per the germline V gene, CDR1 is SGHNT and CDR2 is YYREEE (reference sequence). The chain's CDR3 is CASSLASGFYNEQFF. The CDR3 DNA sequence: TGTGCCAGCAGCTTGGCTAGCGGGTTCTACAATGAGCAGTTCTTC.

This clone was seen a handful of times. Other DNA sequences in this sample translate to the same CDR3. The CDR3 reads CASSRQGATGELFF. Written as DNA, the CDR3 is TGTGCCAGCAGCCGACAGGGGGCCACCGGGGAGCTGTTTTTT. This sequence joins TRBV11-2 and TRBJ2-2; 10 positions agree with TRBD1. The V gene end was trimmed by 5 bases and the J gene end by 4 bases; junction bases not matched to a gene: 1. CDR1 is SGHAT and CDR2 is FQNNGV in the germline V gene. The CDR3 spans 14 residues.

Regarding this clone: In the same sample, other DNA sequences code for this CDR3. V is TRBV5-1 and J is TRBJ2-2; 9 nucleotides agree with TRBD1. The CDR3 runs to 15 residues. Trimming cost V 4 bases and J 3 bases; bases outside gene matches: 4. In germline, CDR1 is SGHRS, CDR2 YFSETQ. The CDR3, as DNA: TGCGCCAGCAGCCCGGGACAGGGTTACACCGGGGAGCTGTTTTTT. Translation gives CASSPGQGYTGELFF.

The V and J genes are TRBV6-6 and TRBJ1-2; D uncertain. The CDR3 contains 15 residues. Germline V gene sequence: CDR1 MNHNY, CDR2 SVGAGI (reference sequence). Deletions cut 2 bases from V and 3 bases from J, with 13 bases between. DNA for the CDR3: TGTGCCAGCAGTTACGCAGGCAGCCTTGACTATGGCTACACCTTC. As protein: CASSYAGSLDYGYTF.

CDR3 sequence: CASTPRGRGDTQYF. DNA for the CDR3: TGTGCCAGTACCCCTCGAGGGAGAGGGGATACGCAGTATTTT. The chain carries TRBV19 and TRBJ2-3, with D tentatively TRBD2 (5 bases). The CDR3 extends over 14 amino acids. The germline V gene encodes CDR1 LNHDA and CDR2 SQIVND (reference sequence). V lost 7 bases and J lost 6, with 17 bases in between.

The genes are TRBV27 and TRBJ2-7; D may be TRBD1 or TRBD2 (5 bases each). Germline V gives CDR1 MNHEY, CDR2 SMNVEV (reference sequence). Trimming removed 9 bases from V and 4 bases from J, with 22 bases in between. The CDR3 extends over 15 amino acids. The CDR3 is CASSTNPGLQYEQYF. The CDR3 bases are TGTGCCAGTTCGACTAATCCGGGGCTACAATACGAGCAGTACTTC.

The rearrangement joins TRBV6-5 to TRBJ2-1; D is perhaps TRBD2 (5 bases). The CDR3 has 15 amino acids. The V gene's germline CDR1 is MNHEY and CDR2 SVGAGI. The V and J ends lost 8 bases and 0 bases respectively, with 14 bases between them. The CDR3 is CASFPTSGSYNEQFF. In DNA, the CDR3 is TGTGCCAGCTTCCCCACCAGCGGCTCCTACAATGAGCAGTTCTTC.

This sequence joins TRBV19 and TRBJ2-5; TRBD1 is a possible D gene (5 bases). This CDR3 is built from 17 residues. The germline V gene has CDR1 LNHDA and CDR2 SQIVND (reference sequence). Trimming took 5 bases from V and 2 from J, leaving 21 bases between them. Here the CDR3 DNA reads TGTGCCAGTAGTGTCAGGGCACTCTCAACCCTTCAAGAGACCCAGTACTTC. This gives the protein CASSVRALSTLQETQYF.

This chain uses TRBV19 with TRBJ1-2; D uncertain. Deletions cut 9 bases from V and 4 bases from J, with 15 bases between. The CDR3 consists of 13 residues. Germline values: CDR1 LNHDA, CDR2 SQIVND (reference sequence). The CDR3 is CASGAVLGYGYTF. The CDR3 DNA is TGTGCCAGCGGCGCAGTCCTTGGCTATGGCTACACCTTC.

The chain carries TRBV5-1 and TRBJ2-7, with TRBD1 matching 7 bases. The V gene's germline CDR1 is SGHRS and CDR2 YFSETQ. The V segment lost 0 bases and the J segment 5 bases; nucleotides outside the gene matches: 8. There are 15 residues in the CDR3. The CDR3 DNA is TGCGCCAGCAGCTTGGGCGACAGGGACGCGAACGAGCAGTACTTC. Translating it yields CASSLGDRDANEQYF.